The clone carrying this TCR beta chain was seen a single time. The CDR3 sequence is 18 residues long. V was cut by 2 bases and J by 0 bases, with 17 bases left in between. Germline CDR1 is GTSNPN and CDR2 is SVGIG (reference sequence). The method was immunoSEQ multiplex PCR; TCRdb's version includes in-frame clones alone and lacks a portion of them. Counted here are under 150,000 clones, approximately 85% occurring once; the ten biggest clones make up 11%. The data stem from a study of blood T cell repertoires in COVID-19. Study-level information: PBMCs, B-cell-depleted T cells, or T cells were the source of the cDNA or gDNA that made up the material.

This TCR came from a man older than 75 with acute or convalescent COVID-19. The sequenced sample was peripheral blood. This chain connects TRBV30 to TRBJ1-6, with a weak D call TRBD1 (6 bases). The CDR3 region is CAWSYSGGASSYNSPLHF. CDR3 in DNA: TGTGCCTGGAGTTATAGCGGGGGGGCCAGCTCCTATAATTCACCCCTCCACTTT.